A selection of T cell receptor beta chains follows, all from one sample in a study of OX40 agonist ivuxolimab in advanced cancers. The protocol was immunoSEQ multiplex PCR, while the TCRdb copy is restricted to in-frame clones and leaves out a portion. This table has fewer than 95,000 clones, about four fifths appearing once. This specimen consisted of CD4+ or CD8+ T cells sorted from blood, obtained in a trial of the OX40 agonist ivuxolimab. The origin of the receptors is an adult with an advanced solid tumor such as melanoma, head and neck, liver or kidney cancer. Each CDR3 is given with its conserved first and last residue. D genes are given only for firm matches. Size tells how often a clone was seen (once, few, many) or the class of an expanded clone, and some rows leave it out.

>TRBJ1-1|.|TRBV6-1|.
CASYRATEAFF
TGTGCCAGTTACAGGGCTACTGAAGCTTTCTTT
>TRBJ1-6|TRBD1|TRBV27|.
CASSSSYPDRGHSYNSPLHF
TGTGCCAGCAGTTCCTCTTATCCGGACAGGGGACACTCCTATAATTCACCCCTCCACTTT
>TRBJ2-1|TRBD2|TRBV9|few
CASSVGTSGEQFF
TGTGCCAGCAGCGTAGGGACTAGCGGGGAGCAGTTCTTC
>TRBJ1-1|TRBD1|TRBV11-2|.
CASSLVRGLMNTEAFF
TGTGCCAGCAGCTTAGTTAGGGGGCTCATGAACACTGAAGCTTTCTTT
>TRBJ1-2|.|TRBV20-1|.
CSAGGRGGYTF
TGCAGTGCGGGCGGTAGGGGCGGCTACACCTTC
>TRBJ1-6|.|TRBV2|.
CASSLTSSYNSPLHF
TGTGCCAGCAGTCTCACTAGCTCCTATAATTCACCCCTCCACTTT
>TRBJ2-2|.|TRBV5-1|few
CASSFIGGPGTGELFF
TGCGCCAGCAGCTTTATCGGGGGGCCTGGCACCGGGGAGCTGTTTTTT
>TRBJ2-6|.|TRBV25-1|once
CASSISTGANVLTF
TGTGCCAGCAGTATATCTACTGGGGCCAACGTCCTGACTTTC
>TRBJ2-1|.|TRBV9|.
CASSATSFGTPNEQFF
TGTGCCAGCAGCGCAACTAGCTTCGGGACACCCAATGAGCAGTTCTTC
>TRBJ1-2|TRBD1|TRBV7-9|once
CASSLGQLYGYTF
TGTGCCAGCAGCTTGGGACAGCTCTATGGCTACACCTTC
>TRBJ2-5|TRBD2|TRBV5-4|.
CASSLRLAGGETQYF
TGTGCCAGCAGCTTAAGATTAGCGGGTGGTGAGACCCAGTACTTC
>TRBJ1-2|.|TRBV28|.
CASTPVQPDGYTF
TGTGCCAGCACCCCAGTCCAACCGGATGGCTACACCTTC
>TRBJ2-1|TRBD2|TRBV7-2|.
CASSRGSGGFNEQFF
TGTGCCAGCAGCCGGGGCAGCGGGGGGTTTAATGAGCAGTTCTTC
>TRBJ1-5|.|TRBV6-5|.
CASSYLWGDQPQHF
TGTGCCAGCAGTTACTTGTGGGGGGATCAGCCCCAGCATTTT
>TRBJ2-1|TRBD2|TRBV4-1|.
CASSQDLRLAGHNEQFF
TGCGCCAGCAGCCAAGATCTGCGACTAGCGGGGCACAATGAGCAGTTCTTC
>TRBJ1-1|.|TRBV5-8|.
CASSSHMGTGKVEAFF
TGTGCCAGCAGCTCCCACATGGGTACAGGGAAGGTTGAAGCTTTCTTT
>TRBJ1-2|.|TRBV6-6|.
CASTLRVGGYTF
TGTGCCAGCACCCTTCGGGTGGGTGGCTACACCTTC
>TRBJ2-7|.|TRBV28|.
CASSLSGRGFEQYF
TGTGCCAGCAGTCTCTCCGGGAGAGGATTCGAGCAGTACTTC
>TRBJ1-2|TRBD1|TRBV7-2|.
CASSRTGVGYTF
TGTGCCAGCAGCCGGACAGGGGTTGGCTACACCTTC
>TRBJ1-1|TRBD1|TRBV11-2|.
CASSIGRGRLNTEAFF
TGTGCCAGCAGCATCGGCAGGGGGCGCCTAAACACTGAAGCTTTCTTT